These T cell receptor beta chains were read from a single sample in a study of T cells in tuberculosis. The assay was immunoSEQ multiplex PCR, and TCRdb's table has in-frame clones only and misses some. The sample lists approximately 100,000 clones, approximately 91% occurring once. Material for sequencing was CD1b-GMM tetramer-negative cells sorted from PBMCs. All receptors derive from an adult woman with latent tuberculosis. Both conserved end residues are part of each CDR3. The D gene is left open where the match is weak. A row's size may be missing; if present it is once, few, many or a size class.

v_call,d_call,j_call,clone_size,cdr3_nt,cdr3_aa
TRBV19,.,TRBJ1-2,.,TGTGCCAGTAGTATCACACAGGGAGTCGGTGGCTACACCTTC,CASSITQGVGGYTF
TRBV25-1,TRBD1,TRBJ2-5,.,TGTGCCAGCAGTGTCAAACAGGGGGCAGAGACCCAGTACTTC,CASSVKQGAETQYF
TRBV21-1,.,TRBJ2-7,.,TGTGCCAGCAGCAAAGGTGGGGGAGGGGGGGGCTACTACGAGCAGTACTTC,CASSKGGGGGGYYEQYF
TRBV11-1,.,TRBJ2-2,.,TGTGCCAGCAGCTTAGGGGCTTTAGTCACCGGGGAGCTGTTTTTT,CASSLGALVTGELFF
TRBV28,.,TRBJ2-7,.,TGTGCCAGCAGTTTAAGGGGTAAGGTCTCCTACGAGCAGTACTTC,CASSLRGKVSYEQYF
TRBV7-8,.,TRBJ2-2,.,TGTGCCAGCAGCTTATTGGCGGGGGCGGTAAAGAACACCGGGGAGCTGTTTTTT,CASSLLAGAVKNTGELFF
TRBV6-1,.,TRBJ1-2,.,TGTGCCAGCAGTGGATTAAGAGCTCCTGGCTACACCTTC,CASSGLRAPGYTF
TRBV7-9,.,TRBJ2-3,.,TGTGCCAGCAGCTCCCGGAAGGGGCGGGGGCCCCACCCGGATACGCAGTATTTT,CASSSRKGRGPHPDTQYF
TRBV29-1,.,TRBJ1-3,.,TGCAGCGTTAGCGTGAGCTCTGGAAACACCATATATTTT,CSVSVSSGNTIYF
TRBV9,.,TRBJ2-3,.,TGTGCCAGCAGCGTAAGTGGCAGGGGTGCAGATACGCAGTATTTT,CASSVSGRGADTQYF
TRBV7-8,.,TRBJ2-2,.,TGTGCCAGCAGCTTCACAGTCTCCGCCGGGGAGCTGTTTTTT,CASSFTVSAGELFF
TRBV2,.,TRBJ1-2,once,TGTGCCAGCAGTGAAGGATCACTTAACTATGGCTACACCTTC,CASSEGSLNYGYTF
TRBV19,TRBD2,TRBJ2-1,.,TGTGCCAGTAGTATAGTAGGGCCCATAGCGGGGGGTACCTACAATGAGCAGTTCTTC,CASSIVGPIAGGTYNEQFF
TRBV29-1,TRBD1,TRBJ2-5,.,TGCAGCGTGGCAATCGACAGGGTACAGACCCAGTACTTC,CSVAIDRVQTQYF
TRBV7-6,.,TRBJ2-1,.,TGTGCCAGCAGCCCAAGCCCCCTCTACTACAATGAGCAGTTCTTC,CASSPSPLYYNEQFF
TRBV19,.,TRBJ2-1,.,TGTGCCAGTAGTATAGGGGAGAGCCCCTACAATGAGCAGTTCTTC,CASSIGESPYNEQFF
TRBV12-5,.,TRBJ2-1,.,TGTGCTAGTGGTTTGGGCAGGGGTTCTGAGCAGTTCTTC,CASGLGRGSEQFF
TRBV29-1,.,TRBJ1-1,.,TGCAGCGTCCACGGGGGGATCAACACTGAAGCTTTCTTT,CSVHGGINTEAFF
TRBV6-5,.,TRBJ1-2,.,TGTGCCAGCAGTAACGGGTATGGCTACACCTTC,CASSNGYGYTF
TRBV11-2,.,TRBJ2-2,once,TGTGCCAGCAGCTTAGCCGCAGGACAATACGCGAACACCGGGGAGCTGTTTTTT,CASSLAAGQYANTGELFF
TRBV6-5,TRBD1,TRBJ1-6,once,TGTGCCAGCAGTGAAGGACAGGGTAGTTCACCCCTCCACTTT,CASSEGQGSSPLHF
TRBV6-4,TRBD1,TRBJ1-2,.,TGTGCCAGCAGGCTAACCCTCTCTCACGGGACAGCCTGGGATGGCTACACCTTC,CASRLTLSHGTAWDGYTF
TRBV7-6,.,TRBJ1-2,.,TGTGCCAGCAGCCCGGGGGGGGCGGATGGCTACACCTTC,CASSPGGADGYTF
TRBV2,TRBD1,TRBJ1-5,.,TGTGCCAGCAGTGGGGACAGGGTAAATCAGCCCCAGCATTTT,CASSGDRVNQPQHF
TRBV5-1,TRBD1,TRBJ1-4,.,TGCGCCAGCAGCTCCGGGACAGGGGCGAATAATGAAAAACTGTTTTTT,CASSSGTGANNEKLFF
TRBV4-2,.,TRBJ1-4,.,TGTGCCAGCAGCCGACTGGACAGTTCTAATGAAAAACTGTTTTTT,CASSRLDSSNEKLFF
TRBV14,.,TRBJ1-2,few,TGTGCCAGCAGCCAGAGTCAGAGGATGCAGGGGAAGCCCTATGGCTACACCTTC,CASSQSQRMQGKPYGYTF
TRBV6-5,TRBD1,TRBJ1-3,.,TGTGCCAGCAGACGAACAGGGGATTCGGGAAACACCATATATTTT,CASRRTGDSGNTIYF
TRBV30,.,TRBJ2-5,.,TGTGCCTGGAGTTCCAGTATGGAGACCCAGTACTTC,CAWSSSMETQYF
TRBV6-1,TRBD2,TRBJ2-7,.,TGTGCCAGCAGGCAAACTAGCGGGGGAGCCTACGAGCAGTACTTC,CASRQTSGGAYEQYF
TRBV5-1,TRBD2,TRBJ2-3,.,TGCGCCAGCAGCTCGGGACTAGCGGGGGGGCCCAGCACAGATACGCAGTATTTT,CASSSGLAGGPSTDTQYF
TRBV6-7,.,TRBJ1-5,.,TGTGCCAGCAGTTACTCAGCAGGGAGCAATCAGCCCCAGCATTTT,CASSYSAGSNQPQHF
TRBV2,.,TRBJ1-2,.,TGTGCCAGCAGTGAGGGGGTAGGGGGTTATGGCTACACCTTC,CASSEGVGGYGYTF
TRBV15,.,TRBJ2-3,.,TGTGCCACCAGCAGAGACGGACTCGGCACAGATACGCAGTATTTT,CATSRDGLGTDTQYF
TRBV23-1,TRBD1,TRBJ1-3,.,TGCGCCAGCAGTGGACAGGGGGCCGACTCTGGAAACACCATATATTTT,CASSGQGADSGNTIYF
TRBV7-6,TRBD2,TRBJ2-7,.,TGTGCCAGCAGCTACCGGACTAGCGGCTACGAGCAGTACTTC,CASSYRTSGYEQYF
TRBV14,.,TRBJ2-1,.,TGTGCCAGCAGCCAAGCGGGGAGGGGGATATACAATGAGCAGTTCTTC,CASSQAGRGIYNEQFF
TRBV10-3,TRBD1,TRBJ1-2,.,TGTGCCATCAGTGGAACAGGGGGCAGCTATGGCTACACCTTC,CAISGTGGSYGYTF
TRBV5-1,TRBD1,TRBJ1-4,.,TGCGCCAGCAGCTTGGTTCCCCTTGGGGACAGGGGTAATGAAAAACTGTTTTTT,CASSLVPLGDRGNEKLFF
TRBV6-6,TRBD2,TRBJ2-1,once,TGTGCCAGCAGTTACCCAGCCGGGACTAGCGGGGATGAGCAGTTCTTC,CASSYPAGTSGDEQFF
TRBV11-3,TRBD1,TRBJ2-2,.,TGTGCCAGCAGCCAACAGGGGGCGAGCGGGGAGCTGTTTTTT,CASSQQGASGELFF
TRBV6-6,.,TRBJ2-7,.,TGTGCCAGTGGCGACAGGTCCTTCCAGTACTTC,CASGDRSFQYF
TRBV11-2,TRBD2,TRBJ2-7,.,TGTGCCAGCATCCCTCCGGGGGGTATATACGAGCAGTACTTC,CASIPPGGIYEQYF
TRBV5-4,TRBD1,TRBJ1-2,.,TGTGCCAGCAGCGCGGCTACAGGGGGCGCGGGTGGCTACACCTTC,CASSAATGGAGGYTF
TRBV19,.,TRBJ2-5,.,TGTGCCAGTAGCCTACAGGGTCCACAAGAGACCCAGTACTTC,CASSLQGPQETQYF
TRBV19,.,TRBJ2-7,once,TGTGCCAGTAGTATGCGGCGGAACTCCTACGAGCAGTACTTC,CASSMRRNSYEQYF
TRBV5-1,TRBD1,TRBJ2-2,.,TGCGCCAGCAGCCGGACAGGGGACACCGGGGAGCTGTTTTTT,CASSRTGDTGELFF
TRBV10-2,TRBD1,TRBJ1-5,.,TGCGCCAGCAGGGACAGGGAGGTCGATCAGCCCCAGCATTTT,CASRDREVDQPQHF
TRBV10-3,.,TRBJ2-5,.,TGTGCCATCTCTGCCCATGCGGAAGAGACCCAGTACTTC,CAISAHAEETQYF
TRBV7-9,.,TRBJ2-2,.,TGTGCCAGCTTAAAGGGGGCCGGGGAGCTGTTTTTT,CASLKGAGELFF
TRBV5-6,.,TRBJ2-5,.,TGTGCCAGCAGCTTGGGAACAGGGGGGGAGGGAGAGACCCAGTACTTC,CASSLGTGGEGETQYF
TRBV4-3,TRBD2,TRBJ2-3,.,TGCGCCAGCAGCCAAGATCGCTGGCGGGGGGGAAGCACAGATACGCAGTATTTT,CASSQDRWRGGSTDTQYF
TRBV30,.,TRBJ2-5,.,TGTGCCTGGAGTCTAATGGTACAAGAGACCCAGTACTTC,CAWSLMVQETQYF
TRBV5-4,TRBD2,TRBJ2-3,.,TGTGCCAGCAGCTTGGGGGCGGGGGAGTATTTT,CASSLGAGEYF
TRBV19,TRBD2,TRBJ2-1,.,TGTGCCAGTAGTATAGCAGCGGGGGAGTACAATGAGCAGTTCTTC,CASSIAAGEYNEQFF
TRBV6-5,.,TRBJ1-2,.,TGTGCCAGCAGTTACTCGACTAGGTGGGGCTATGGCTACACCTTC,CASSYSTRWGYGYTF
TRBV19,TRBD1,TRBJ2-3,.,TGTGCCAGTAGTACGGGACAGGGGAGCGCAGATACGCAGTATTTT,CASSTGQGSADTQYF
TRBV7-2,.,TRBJ1-2,.,TGTGCCAGCAGCTTAGCGGGCGGGGCGGACTATGGCTACACCTTC,CASSLAGGADYGYTF
TRBV5-4,.,TRBJ2-1,.,TGTGCCAGCAGCCTGCGAGGGTACGGAAATGAGCAGTTCTTC,CASSLRGYGNEQFF
TRBV11-2,TRBD1,TRBJ1-2,.,TGTGCCAGCAGCTTATACAGGGGCTCAGATGGCTACACCTTC,CASSLYRGSDGYTF